This TCR beta chain derives from a study of T-cell memory formation after mild COVID-19. Looking at the study overall: TCR clustering was largely donor specific.

The J segment lost 3 bases and the V segment lost 2 bases, leaving 5 bases of the junction unmatched. Germline V gene lookup returns CDR1 SGDLS and CDR2 YYNGEE. CDR3 length equals 15 residues. A single record per CDR3 protein comes from TCRdb applying MiXCR to the 5' RACE reads. The sample has fewer than 450,000 distinct CDR3 sequences; about 21% are singletons. The receptor comes from an adult woman who had mild COVID-19 (a few samples of this study predate the infection). Cell type and time point are not known. This chain joins TRBV9 and TRBJ1-5; 7 bases agree with TRBD1. The sample comprised PBMCs or a T cell subset sorted from them (not recorded which). The CDR3 nucleotides are TGTGCCAGCAGCGTCGGACAGGCGCCCAATCAGCCCCAGCATTTT. Translating it yields CASSVGQAPNQPQHF.